These T cell receptor beta chains were read from a single sample in a study of T cells after yellow fever vaccination. In TCRdb, the 5' RACE reads were re-called with MiXCR into one record per CDR3 protein. This sample has some 390,000 distinct CDR3 sequences; approximately 19% occur once, and the top ten carry about 18%. The sequencing here drew on PBMCs, taken before the yellow fever booster vaccination. The receptors stem from a man between 18 and 35 years old who received the YFV17D yellow fever vaccine. Both conserved end residues are part of each CDR3. The order of the fields is V gene, J gene, D gene, clone size, CDR3 protein, CDR3 DNA. D genes are given only for firm matches. The size entry is marked missing in some rows and otherwise reads once, few, many or a size class.

V gene: TRBV5-1
J gene: TRBJ2-7
D gene: -
clone size: few
CDR3 protein: CASSPTDPPYEQYF
CDR3 DNA: TGCGCCAGCAGCCCTACAGATCCCCCCTACGAGCAGTACTTC

V gene: TRBV7-2
J gene: TRBJ2-5
D gene: -
clone size: many
CDR3 protein: CASSLAGLQETQYF
CDR3 DNA: TGTGCCAGCAGCTTAGCTGGTCTTCAAGAGACCCAGTACTTC

V gene: TRBV20-1
J gene: TRBJ1-5
D gene: -
clone size: many
CDR3 protein: CSARETVKPPQHF
CDR3 DNA: TGCAGTGCTAGGGAGACAGTTAAGCCGCCCCAGCATTTT

V gene: TRBV6-2/TRBV6-3
J gene: TRBJ1-5
D gene: TRBD1
clone size: many
CDR3 protein: CASTLQGAFNQPQHF
CDR3 DNA: TGTGCCAGCACCCTTCAGGGGGCCTTCAATCAGCCCCAGCATTTT

V gene: TRBV4-3
J gene: TRBJ1-1
D gene: -
clone size: few
CDR3 protein: CASSQGPWGTEAFF
CDR3 DNA: TGCGCCAGCAGCCAAGGTCCTTGGGGGACTGAAGCTTTCTTT

V gene: TRBV5-1
J gene: TRBJ2-7
D gene: -
clone size: -
CDR3 protein: CASSLVAPSYEQYF
CDR3 DNA: TGCGCCAGCAGCCTTGTGGCTCCTTCCTACGAGCAGTACTTC

V gene: TRBV18
J gene: TRBJ1-2
D gene: -
clone size: few
CDR3 protein: CASSPGPLISGGYTF
CDR3 DNA: TGTGCCAGCTCACCGGGACCTCTTATCTCAGGTGGCTACACCTTC

V gene: TRBV20-1
J gene: TRBJ2-6
D gene: -
clone size: -
CDR3 protein: CSARRSYSGANVLTF
CDR3 DNA: TGCAGTGCTAGACGGAGTTATTCTGGGGCCAACGTCCTGACTTTC

V gene: TRBV29-1
J gene: TRBJ2-3
D gene: -
clone size: few
CDR3 protein: CSVGGGADTQYF
CDR3 DNA: TGCAGCGTTGGAGGGGGGGCAGATACGCAGTATTTT

V gene: TRBV6-5
J gene: TRBJ1-1
D gene: -
clone size: many
CDR3 protein: CASSQPDRNTEAFF
CDR3 DNA: TGTGCCAGCAGCCAACCGGACAGGAACACTGAAGCTTTCTTT

V gene: TRBV25-1
J gene: TRBJ2-1
D gene: -
clone size: few
CDR3 protein: CASSVGLGEQFF
CDR3 DNA: TGTGCCAGCAGTGTGGGGTTAGGTGAGCAGTTCTTC

V gene: TRBV10-3
J gene: TRBJ2-3
D gene: -
clone size: once
CDR3 protein: CAISESLPSTDTQYF
CDR3 DNA: TGTGCCATCAGTGAGTCCCTCCCCAGCACAGATACGCAGTATTTT

V gene: TRBV11-2
J gene: TRBJ1-1
D gene: TRBD1
clone size: -
CDR3 protein: CASSQQTGGTEAFF
CDR3 DNA: TGTGCCAGCAGCCAGCAGACAGGGGGCACTGAAGCTTTCTTT

V gene: TRBV4-1
J gene: TRBJ2-2
D gene: -
clone size: many
CDR3 protein: CASSQAGELFF
CDR3 DNA: TGCGCCAGCAGCCAAGCCGGGGAGCTGTTTTTT

V gene: TRBV6-2/TRBV6-3
J gene: TRBJ2-1
D gene: -
clone size: -
CDR3 protein: CASRDRDNEQFF
CDR3 DNA: TGTGCCAGCAGAGATCGGGACAATGAGCAGTTCTTC

V gene: TRBV2
J gene: TRBJ2-5
D gene: -
clone size: -
CDR3 protein: CASSVTYGGTETQYF
CDR3 DNA: TGTGCCAGCAGTGTCACATACGGGGGCACGGAGACCCAGTACTTC

V gene: TRBV10-3
J gene: TRBJ1-4
D gene: -
clone size: -
CDR3 protein: CATGRANEKLFF
CDR3 DNA: TGTGCCACTGGACGCGCTAATGAAAAACTGTTTTTT

V gene: TRBV30
J gene: TRBJ2-7
D gene: -
clone size: -
CDR3 protein: CAWNREGGEQYF
CDR3 DNA: TGTGCCTGGAACAGGGAGGGCGGCGAGCAGTACTTC

V gene: TRBV19
J gene: TRBJ1-2
D gene: -
clone size: -
CDR3 protein: CASSNPYGYTF
CDR3 DNA: TGTGCCAGTAGTAACCCATATGGCTACACCTTC

V gene: TRBV6-5
J gene: TRBJ1-4
D gene: -
clone size: -
CDR3 protein: CASSYDRGRFNEKLFF
CDR3 DNA: TGTGCCAGCAGTTACGACCGAGGAAGATTTAATGAAAAACTGTTTTTT

V gene: TRBV20-1
J gene: TRBJ1-2
D gene: TRBD1
clone size: -
CDR3 protein: CSARKTGAGNYGYTF
CDR3 DNA: TGCAGTGCTAGAAAGACAGGGGCCGGCAACTATGGCTACACCTTC

V gene: TRBV4-3
J gene: TRBJ1-2
D gene: -
clone size: few
CDR3 protein: CASSRDGQYGYTF
CDR3 DNA: TGCGCCAGCAGCCGGGACGGACAGTATGGCTACACCTTC

V gene: TRBV29-1
J gene: TRBJ1-3
D gene: -
clone size: few
CDR3 protein: CSVVPEISGNTIYF
CDR3 DNA: TGCAGCGTAGTACCGGAGATCTCTGGAAACACCATATATTTT

V gene: TRBV15
J gene: TRBJ2-1
D gene: TRBD1
clone size: -
CDR3 protein: CATSSPWGTGPGSYNEQFF
CDR3 DNA: TGTGCCACCAGCAGCCCATGGGGGACAGGGCCGGGCTCCTACAATGAGCAGTTCTTC

V gene: TRBV14
J gene: TRBJ2-3
D gene: TRBD2
clone size: few
CDR3 protein: CASSQTSGASDTQYF
CDR3 DNA: TGTGCCAGCAGCCAAACTAGCGGGGCGTCAGATACGCAGTATTTT

V gene: TRBV20-1
J gene: TRBJ1-3
D gene: TRBD1
clone size: many
CDR3 protein: CSVLGQGSGNTIYF
CDR3 DNA: TGCAGTGTTTTAGGACAGGGCTCTGGAAACACCATATATTTT

V gene: TRBV4-1
J gene: TRBJ1-6
D gene: TRBD1
clone size: few
CDR3 protein: CASSQELTGGFDSPLHF
CDR3 DNA: TGCGCCAGCAGCCAGGAACTAACAGGGGGCTTCGATTCACCCCTCCACTTT

V gene: TRBV12-3/TRBV12-4
J gene: TRBJ1-2
D gene: -
clone size: -
CDR3 protein: CASRPGGWGYTF
CDR3 DNA: TGTGCCAGCAGACCCGGGGGTTGGGGCTACACCTTC

V gene: TRBV9
J gene: TRBJ1-1
D gene: -
clone size: few
CDR3 protein: CASSSGVRDTEAFF
CDR3 DNA: TGTGCCAGCAGCTCAGGGGTCCGGGACACTGAAGCTTTCTTT

V gene: TRBV6-1
J gene: TRBJ2-1
D gene: -
clone size: -
CDR3 protein: CASSVRPNEQFF
CDR3 DNA: TGTGCCAGCAGTGTAAGGCCCAATGAGCAGTTCTTC

V gene: TRBV7-9
J gene: TRBJ2-7
D gene: TRBD1
clone size: few
CDR3 protein: CASSWTGSMYEQYF
CDR3 DNA: TGTGCCAGCAGTTGGACAGGGAGTATGTACGAGCAGTACTTC

V gene: TRBV6-5
J gene: TRBJ2-5
D gene: -
clone size: -
CDR3 protein: CASSYAGAEGLRETQYF
CDR3 DNA: TGTGCCAGCAGTTACGCAGGGGCAGAGGGCTTGAGGGAGACCCAGTACTTC

V gene: TRBV20-1
J gene: TRBJ2-5
D gene: -
clone size: -
CDR3 protein: CSPRGGGFGETQYF
CDR3 DNA: TGCAGCCCTAGGGGGGGAGGGTTTGGAGAGACCCAGTACTTC

V gene: TRBV19
J gene: TRBJ2-2
D gene: TRBD1
clone size: -
CDR3 protein: CASRAAGTAYTGELFF
CDR3 DNA: TGTGCCAGTAGGGCGGCCGGGACAGCCTACACCGGGGAGCTGTTTTTT

V gene: TRBV7-3
J gene: TRBJ2-2
D gene: TRBD2
clone size: -
CDR3 protein: CASSQIAGDNTGELFF
CDR3 DNA: TGTGCCAGCAGCCAGATAGCGGGGGACAACACCGGGGAGCTGTTTTTT

V gene: TRBV10-3
J gene: TRBJ2-1
D gene: TRBD2
clone size: few
CDR3 protein: CAIEAGGLRNEQFF
CDR3 DNA: TGTGCCATCGAGGCGGGGGGGCTAAGAAATGAGCAGTTCTTC

V gene: TRBV14
J gene: TRBJ1-1
D gene: -
clone size: few
CDR3 protein: CASSQERSRLAFF
CDR3 DNA: TGTGCCAGCAGCCAAGAAAGGTCCAGGTTGGCTTTCTTT

V gene: TRBV6-1
J gene: TRBJ2-7
D gene: -
clone size: few
CDR3 protein: CASSEVPGFNEQYF
CDR3 DNA: TGTGCCAGCAGTGAAGTCCCGGGGTTCAACGAGCAGTACTTC

V gene: TRBV7-6
J gene: TRBJ1-2
D gene: TRBD1
clone size: many
CDR3 protein: CASSLAQGGGYTF
CDR3 DNA: TGTGCCAGCAGCTTAGCTCAGGGGGGTGGCTACACCTTC

V gene: TRBV12-3/TRBV12-4
J gene: TRBJ2-2
D gene: -
clone size: few
CDR3 protein: CASSGTFGLTGELFF
CDR3 DNA: TGTGCCAGCAGCGGTACCTTCGGCCTCACCGGGGAGCTGTTTTTT

V gene: TRBV5-1
J gene: TRBJ1-1
D gene: -
clone size: few
CDR3 protein: CASSFTPQGAGTEAFF
CDR3 DNA: TGCGCCAGCAGCTTTACCCCTCAGGGCGCGGGGACTGAAGCTTTCTTT

V gene: TRBV5-4
J gene: TRBJ2-3
D gene: TRBD1
clone size: -
CDR3 protein: CASSPYRGPTDTQYF
CDR3 DNA: TGTGCCAGCAGCCCATACAGGGGGCCCACAGATACGCAGTATTTT

V gene: TRBV5-1
J gene: TRBJ2-3
D gene: -
clone size: -
CDR3 protein: CASSLAPTWGTDTQYF
CDR3 DNA: TGCGCCAGCAGCTTGGCCCCGACATGGGGCACAGATACGCAGTATTTT

V gene: TRBV27
J gene: TRBJ1-2
D gene: -
clone size: few
CDR3 protein: CASRRGGAGNGYTF
CDR3 DNA: TGTGCCAGCAGACGTGGGGGAGCGGGGAATGGCTACACCTTC

V gene: TRBV7-2
J gene: TRBJ2-7
D gene: TRBD1
clone size: -
CDR3 protein: CASSLAPVGQGWNEQYF
CDR3 DNA: TGTGCCAGCAGCTTAGCCCCCGTCGGACAGGGGTGGAACGAGCAGTACTTC

V gene: TRBV4-1
J gene: TRBJ1-5
D gene: -
clone size: few
CDR3 protein: CASSQDWKLTNHTQHF
CDR3 DNA: TGCGCCAGCAGCCAAGATTGGAAATTGACCAATCACACCCAGCATTTT

V gene: TRBV18
J gene: TRBJ2-1
D gene: -
clone size: few
CDR3 protein: CASEGSYNEQFF
CDR3 DNA: TGTGCCAGCGAGGGTTCCTACAATGAGCAGTTCTTC

V gene: TRBV12-3/TRBV12-4
J gene: TRBJ2-7
D gene: TRBD1
clone size: -
CDR3 protein: CASSRQGAIEQYF
CDR3 DNA: TGTGCCAGCAGTAGACAGGGGGCGATCGAGCAGTACTTC

V gene: TRBV12-3/TRBV12-4
J gene: TRBJ2-2
D gene: -
clone size: -
CDR3 protein: CASRNREAGELFF
CDR3 DNA: TGTGCCAGCAGGAACAGAGAAGCCGGGGAGCTGTTTTTT

V gene: TRBV20-1
J gene: TRBJ1-2
D gene: -
clone size: few
CDR3 protein: CSPEVAANYGYTF
CDR3 DNA: TGCAGTCCCGAGGTGGCAGCTAACTATGGCTACACCTTC

V gene: TRBV20-1
J gene: TRBJ1-6
D gene: -
clone size: few
CDR3 protein: CSARDGPDYNSPLHF
CDR3 DNA: TGCAGTGCTAGAGATGGGCCAGATTATAATTCACCCCTCCACTTT

V gene: TRBV5-1
J gene: TRBJ2-1
D gene: -
clone size: few
CDR3 protein: CASSSPPNNEQFF
CDR3 DNA: TGCGCCAGCAGCTCCCCCCCCAACAATGAGCAGTTCTTC

V gene: TRBV7-2
J gene: TRBJ1-1
D gene: -
clone size: few
CDR3 protein: CASSLIRDTEAFF
CDR3 DNA: TGTGCCAGCAGCTTAATCCGGGACACTGAAGCTTTCTTC

V gene: TRBV6-6
J gene: TRBJ2-6
D gene: -
clone size: few
CDR3 protein: CASSSRDSGANVLTF
CDR3 DNA: TGTGCCAGCAGTTCCCGGGACTCTGGGGCCAACGTCCTGACTTTC

V gene: TRBV27
J gene: TRBJ2-7
D gene: -
clone size: -
CDR3 protein: CASSPGPLAGSHEQYF
CDR3 DNA: TGTGCCAGCAGTCCCGGTCCCCTGGCGGGATCCCACGAGCAGTACTTC